Listed below are T cell receptor beta chains from one sample, sequenced in a study of blood T cell repertoires in COVID-19. TCRdb's table, derived via immunoSEQ multiplex PCR, lists solely in-frame clones and lacks some. This table has 140,000 or so clones, more than 85% appearing once. Sequences were obtained from peripheral blood. The origin of the receptors is a human donor in a cohort sampled during active COVID-19. The CDR3 runs from the conserved cysteine through the conserved F or W. A D gene is named only where the DNA matches it firmly. Only some rows state a clone size, as once, few, many or a class for expanded clones.

v_gene	j_gene	abundance	d_gene	CDR3aa	CDR3nt
TRBV5-5	TRBJ1-3	NA	NA	CASSLENSGNTIYF	TGTGCCAGCAGCTTAGAGAACTCTGGAAACACCATATATTTT
TRBV5-5	TRBJ1-2	NA	NA	CASSLASSYGYTF	TGTGCCAGCAGCTTGGCCTCGAGCTATGGCTACACCTTC
TRBV10-3	TRBJ2-7	NA	TRBD1	CAGGQSPYEQYF	TGTGCCGGGGGACAGTCCCCCTACGAGCAGTACTTC
TRBV5-1	TRBJ2-5	NA	TRBD1	CASSGGGTGGEETQYF	TGCGCCAGCAGCGGAGGAGGGACAGGGGGCGAGGAGACCCAGTACTTC
TRBV2	TRBJ2-7	once	TRBD1	CASSVGTGGFGQYF	TGTGCCAGCAGTGTCGGGACAGGGGGTTTTGGTCAGTACTTC
TRBV6-4	TRBJ2-7	NA	TRBD2	CASSGSLAGGRLVHEQYF	TGTGCCAGCAGTGGGTCTCTAGCGGGGGGGCGGTTGGTCCACGAGCAGTACTTC
TRBV28	TRBJ1-5	NA	NA	CASSPRLNSNQPQHF	TGTGCCAGCAGTCCTCGACTTAATAGCAATCAGCCCCAGCATTTT
TRBV6-4	TRBJ2-3	NA	TRBD1	CASSDQGAATDTQYF	TGTGCCAGCAGTGATCAGGGGGCCGCCACAGATACGCAGTATTTT
TRBV5-1	TRBJ1-1	NA	NA	CASSLRGVRTNTEAFF	TGCGCCAGCAGCTTGCGGGGGGTAAGGACGAACACTGAAGCTTTCTTT
TRBV5-5	TRBJ2-1	NA	TRBD2	CASKSGVGYRNEQFF	TGTGCCAGCAAAAGCGGGGTAGGGTACAGGAATGAGCAGTTCTTC
TRBV7-9	TRBJ1-5	once	TRBD1	CASSLVGTADQPQHF	TGTGCCAGCAGCTTAGTGGGGACAGCGGATCAGCCCCAGCATTTT
TRBV30	TRBJ1-4	NA	NA	CATERSGGVNEKLFF	TGTGCAACCGAGAGGAGCGGGGGCGTCAATGAAAAACTGTTTTTT
TRBV30	TRBJ2-7	NA	NA	CGGGNGGYEQYF	TGTGGTGGGGGGAACGGCGGCTACGAGCAGTACTTC
TRBV6-4	TRBJ2-3	NA	NA	CASSDSTTDTQYF	TGTGCCAGCAGTGACTCCACTACAGATACGCAGTATTTT
TRBV6-5	TRBJ1-1	NA	NA	CASSATGITTEAFF	TGTGCCAGCAGCGCCACAGGGATTACGACTGAAGCTTTCTTT
TRBV7-8	TRBJ2-2	few	TRBD2	CASSPRGGADTGELFF	TGTGCCAGCAGCCCACGCGGGGGGGCCGACACCGGGGAGCTGTTTTTT
TRBV7-9	TRBJ2-1	NA	TRBD2	CASSLAVGGRALYNEQFF	TGTGCCAGCAGCTTAGCGGTGGGTGGGAGGGCCTTGTACAATGAGCAGTTCTTC
TRBV7-2	TRBJ1-2	NA	NA	CASSINYGYTF	TGTGCCAGCAGCATAAACTATGGCTACACCTTC
TRBV5-5	TRBJ2-7	NA	TRBD2	CASSLTWGLAAYEQYF	TGTGCCAGCAGCTTGACGTGGGGACTAGCGGCTTACGAGCAGTACTTC
TRBV11-2	TRBJ1-4	NA	NA	CASSLLWGGPTNEKLFF	TGTGCCAGCAGCTTATTGTGGGGGGGGCCAACTAATGAAAAACTGTTTTTT
TRBV30	TRBJ2-1	NA	TRBD2	CAWSVHSGLSTYNEQFF	TGTGCCTGGAGTGTACATAGCGGGTTGTCAACCTACAATGAGCAGTTCTTC
TRBV27	TRBJ2-2	NA	NA	CASSSQGYTGELFF	TGTGCCAGCAGTTCACAGGGTTACACCGGGGAGCTGTTTTTT
TRBV24-1	TRBJ2-1	NA	TRBD2	CATRGAGVNYNEQFF	TGTGCCACCAGGGGAGCGGGAGTTAACTACAATGAGCAGTTCTTC
TRBV7-9	TRBJ2-5	NA	TRBD1	CASSLGTGGRETQYF	TGTGCCAGCAGCCTTGGGACAGGGGGCAGGGAGACCCAGTACTTC
TRBV10-1	TRBJ1-1	NA	NA	CASSVVDFLNTEAFF	TGCGCCAGCAGTGTAGTGGACTTCTTGAACACTGAAGCTTTCTTT
TRBV12-3/TRBV12-4	TRBJ2-1	NA	NA	CATLWAREQFF	TGTGCCACCCTGTGGGCCCGGGAGCAGTTCTTC
TRBV2	TRBJ2-1	once	TRBD2	CASSTTGLAGVNEQFF	TGTGCCAGCAGTACTACGGGACTAGCGGGAGTAAATGAGCAGTTCTTC
TRBV4-1	TRBJ1-6	few	NA	CASSQEWRIGSPLHF	TGCGCCAGCAGCCAAGAGTGGAGGATAGGTTCACCCCTCCACTTT
TRBV29-1	TRBJ2-7	NA	TRBD2	CSVVVSGRPGDEQYF	TGCAGCGTTGTAGTTAGCGGGAGACCTGGAGACGAGCAGTACTTC
TRBV2	TRBJ1-2	NA	NA	CASRLQGDLSYGYTF	TGTGCCAGTCGCCTACAGGGCGACCTATCCTATGGCTACACCTTC
TRBV6-6	TRBJ2-7	NA	NA	CASSYSAGEQYF	TGTGCCAGCAGTTACTCGGCGGGGGAGCAGTACTTC
TRBV7-9	TRBJ1-5	few	NA	CASSSSGFNQPQHF	TGTGCCAGCAGCTCATCGGGGTTCAATCAGCCCCAGCATTTT
TRBV19	TRBJ2-3	NA	TRBD2	CASSLGTIGHTQYF	TGTGCCAGTAGTCTCGGGACTATCGGACATACGCAGTATTTT
TRBV10-3	TRBJ2-1	few	TRBD2	CAISGGAHEQFF	TGTGCCATAAGCGGGGGGGCACATGAGCAGTTCTTC
TRBV27	TRBJ2-3	NA	NA	CASSSLGVKPFSTDTQYF	TGTGCCAGCAGCTCTCTAGGAGTCAAACCTTTTAGCACAGATACGCAGTATTTT
TRBV19	TRBJ1-1	NA	NA	CASSLDSPNTEAFF	TGTGCCAGTAGCCTGGACAGTCCGAACACTGAAGCTTTCTTT
TRBV28	TRBJ2-2	NA	NA	CASSLEGANTGELFF	TGTGCCAGCAGTTTAGAAGGGGCGAACACCGGGGAGCTGTTTTTT
TRBV4-2	TRBJ1-1	NA	TRBD1	CASSQETGGMNTEAFF	TGTGCCAGCAGCCAAGAGACAGGGGGGATGAACACTGAAGCTTTCTTT
TRBV24-1	TRBJ1-3	few	TRBD1	CATRVPGQGDGNTIYF	TGTGCCACCAGAGTCCCGGGACAGGGGGATGGAAACACCATATATTTT
TRBV9	TRBJ2-1	NA	TRBD2	CASSVDSGRYNEQFF	TGTGCCAGCAGCGTAGATAGCGGGAGGTACAATGAGCAGTTCTTC
TRBV28	TRBJ1-2	NA	NA	CASSRQTYGYTF	TGTGCCAGCAGTCGGCAGACTTATGGCTACACCTTC
TRBV7-9	TRBJ2-3	NA	TRBD1	CASSLAQGADTQYF	TGTGCCAGCAGCTTAGCCCAGGGGGCAGATACGCAGTATTTT
TRBV21-1	TRBJ2-3	once	NA	CATRTSELIDTDTQYF	TGTGCCACCCGGACTAGCGAGCTGATCGACACAGATACGCAGTATTTT
TRBV28	TRBJ2-2	NA	TRBD1	CASSFAPGQGVYGELFF	TGTGCCAGCAGTTTTGCCCCGGGACAGGGGGTTTACGGGGAGCTGTTTTTT
TRBV3-1/TRBV3-2	TRBJ2-2	NA	TRBD1	CASSSGTGYNTGELFF	TGTGCCAGCAGTTCCGGGACAGGGTACAACACCGGGGAGCTGTTTTTT
TRBV7-2	TRBJ2-7	once	NA	CASSLGGHSYEQYF	TGTGCCAGCAGCTTGGGCGGGCACTCCTACGAGCAGTACTTC
TRBV7-9	TRBJ1-5	NA	TRBD1	CASSPGQGGNQPQHF	TGTGCCAGCAGCCCGGGACAGGGAGGGAATCAGCCCCAGCATTTT
TRBV11-2	TRBJ1-5	NA	TRBD1	CASSIRDRGLRTQPQHF	TGTGCCAGCAGCATCCGGGACAGGGGGCTCAGGACTCAGCCCCAGCATTTT
TRBV9	TRBJ2-1	NA	NA	CASSSRLSSYNEQFF	TGTGCCAGCAGCTCCCGCCTGAGCTCCTACAATGAGCAGTTCTTC
TRBV27	TRBJ2-1	NA	TRBD2	CASSLSGLAVLEQFF	TGTGCCAGCAGTCTTTCGGGACTAGCGGTTCTTGAGCAGTTCTTC
TRBV19	TRBJ2-7	NA	NA	CASSASSAGYEQYF	TGTGCCAGTAGTGCGTCATCTGCCGGCTACGAGCAGTACTTC
TRBV5-5	TRBJ1-6	NA	NA	CASQRQTGRNSPLHF	TGTGCCAGCCAGCGTCAGACAGGCCGTAATTCACCCCTCCACTTT